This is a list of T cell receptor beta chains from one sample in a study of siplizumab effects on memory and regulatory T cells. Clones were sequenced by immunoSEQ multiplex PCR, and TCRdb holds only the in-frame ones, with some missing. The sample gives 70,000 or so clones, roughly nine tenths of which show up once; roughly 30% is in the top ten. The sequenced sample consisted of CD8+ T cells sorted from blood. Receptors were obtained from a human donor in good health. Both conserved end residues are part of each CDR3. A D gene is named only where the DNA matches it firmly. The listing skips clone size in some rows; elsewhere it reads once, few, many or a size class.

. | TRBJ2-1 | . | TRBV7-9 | CASSLALGAAYNEQFF | TGTGCCAGCAGCTTAGCCCTCGGGGCAGCCTACAATGAGCAGTTCTTC
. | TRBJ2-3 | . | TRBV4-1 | CASSQGSSEYF | TGCGCCAGCAGCCAGGGTTCCTCGGAGTATTTT
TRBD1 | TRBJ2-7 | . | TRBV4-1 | CASSAYLAGGIEQYF | TGCGCCAGCAGCGCATACCTGGCAGGGGGCATCGAGCAGTACTTC
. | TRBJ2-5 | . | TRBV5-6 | CASSLAEETQYF | TGTGCCAGCAGTTTAGCGGAAGAGACCCAGTACTTC
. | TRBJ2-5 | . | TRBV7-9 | CASSDGETQYF | TGTGCCAGCAGCGACGGGGAGACCCAGTACTTC
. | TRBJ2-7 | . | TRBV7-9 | CASSRTLSYEQYF | TGTGCCAGCAGCCGCACCCTATCCTACGAGCAGTACTTC
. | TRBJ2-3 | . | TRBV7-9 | CASSPRTTRTDTQYF | TGTGCCAGCAGCCCTCGGACTACCCGCACAGATACGCAGTATTTT
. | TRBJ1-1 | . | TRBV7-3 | CASSLGVDTEAFF | TGTGCCAGCAGCTTAGGGGTTGACACTGAAGCTTTCTTT
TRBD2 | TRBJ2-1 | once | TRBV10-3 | CAISDRSGIYNEQFF | TGTGCCATCAGTGATCGTAGCGGGATCTACAATGAGCAGTTCTTC
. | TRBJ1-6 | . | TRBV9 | CASSGSSNSPLHF | TGTGCCAGCAGCGGAAGTAGTAATTCACCCCTCCACTTT
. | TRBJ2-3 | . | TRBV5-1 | CASSADTSSTDTQYF | TGCGCCAGCAGCGCCGACACCTCTAGCACAGATACGCAGTATTTT
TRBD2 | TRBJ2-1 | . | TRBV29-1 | CSVTGGRGISYNEQFF | TGCAGCGTTACCGGTGGGCGGGGGATATCCTACAATGAGCAGTTCTTC
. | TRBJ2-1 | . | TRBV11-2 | CASSLGGTGERGAYNEQFF | TGTGCCAGCAGCTTAGGTGGGACAGGGGAGCGGGGGGCCTACAATGAGCAGTTCTTC
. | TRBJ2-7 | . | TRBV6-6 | CASSYSLGPTDEQYF | TGTGCCAGCAGTTACTCGCTGGGGCCAACGGACGAGCAGTACTTC
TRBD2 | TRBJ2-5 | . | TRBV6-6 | CASSYPGGETQYF | TGTGCCAGCAGTTACCCCGGGGGGGAGACCCAGTACTTC
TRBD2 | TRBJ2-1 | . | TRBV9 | CASSSQREGSSYNEQFF | TGTGCCAGCAGCTCCCAGCGGGAGGGGAGCTCCTACAATGAGCAGTTCTTC
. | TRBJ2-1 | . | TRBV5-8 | CASSPLASLNEQFF | TGTGCCAGCAGCCCCCTAGCAAGCCTCAATGAGCAGTTCTTC
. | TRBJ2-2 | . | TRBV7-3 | CASSFDGTGELFF | TGTGCCAGCAGCTTCGACGGAACCGGGGAGCTGTTTTTT
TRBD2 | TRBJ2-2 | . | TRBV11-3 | CASSRHYPAGEGTGELFF | TGTGCCAGCAGCCGACACTACCCCGCGGGAGAAGGGACCGGGGAGCTGTTTTTT
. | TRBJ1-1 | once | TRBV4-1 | CASSQDQSQGYLTEAFF | TGCGCCAGCAGCCAAGATCAATCGCAGGGGTATCTCACTGAAGCTTTCTTT
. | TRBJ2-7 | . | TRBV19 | CASSPGGRGYEQYF | TGTGCCAGTTCTCCCGGGGGGCGCGGCTACGAGCAGTACTTC
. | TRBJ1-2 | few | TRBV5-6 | CASSTGGRDGYTF | TGTGCCAGCAGCACGGGTGGGAGGGACGGCTACACCTTC
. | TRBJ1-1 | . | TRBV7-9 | CASSSGTPTEAFF | TGTGCCAGCAGCTCCGGGACCCCCACTGAAGCTTTCTTT
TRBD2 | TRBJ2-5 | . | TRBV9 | CASTQSGGAETQYF | TGTGCCAGCACCCAAAGCGGGGGGGCGGAGACCCAGTACTTC
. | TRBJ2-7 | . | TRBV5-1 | CASSLFGSNEQYF | TGCGCCAGCAGCTTGTTTGGGTCTAACGAGCAGTACTTC
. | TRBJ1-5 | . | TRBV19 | CASSIWGLNQPQHF | TGTGCCAGTAGTATATGGGGTTTGAATCAGCCCCAGCATTTT
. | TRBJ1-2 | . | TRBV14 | CASSQTERGETFYGYTF | TGTGCCAGCAGCCAGACGGAGAGGGGGGAAACCTTCTATGGCTACACCTTC
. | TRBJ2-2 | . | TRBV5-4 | CASSLAGVSGELFF | TGTGCCAGCAGCTTGGCGGGAGTCTCAGGGGAGCTGTTTTTT
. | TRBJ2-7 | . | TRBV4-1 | CASSPRRGAQYEQYF | TGCGCCAGCAGCCCCAGGAGGGGAGCCCAGTACGAGCAGTACTTC
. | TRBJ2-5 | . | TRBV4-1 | CASSLLLGQETQYF | TGCGCCAGCAGCCTCCTTCTCGGTCAAGAGACCCAGTACTTC
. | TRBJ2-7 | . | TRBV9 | CASSPALGALWEQYF | TGTGCCAGCAGCCCCGCCTTGGGGGCTCTATGGGAGCAGTACTTC
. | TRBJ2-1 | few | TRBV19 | CASSTQGWWEQFF | TGTGCCAGTAGTACTCAGGGATGGTGGGAGCAGTTCTTC
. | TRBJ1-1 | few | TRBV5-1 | CASRAGTEAFF | TGCGCCAGCAGAGCAGGGACTGAAGCTTTCTTT
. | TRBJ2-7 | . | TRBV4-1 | CASSQVMGFSYEQYF | TGCGCCAGCAGCCAAGTTATGGGGTTCTCCTACGAGCAGTACTTC
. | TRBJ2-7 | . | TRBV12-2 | CASRLEGQPELPYEQYF | TGTGCAAGTCGCTTAGAAGGACAGCCCGAACTGCCCTACGAGCAGTACTTC
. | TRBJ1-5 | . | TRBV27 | CASSFTGNNQPQHF | TGTGCCAGCAGTTTTACAGGTAACAATCAGCCCCAGCATTTT
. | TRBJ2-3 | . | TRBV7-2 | CATREEGTDTQYF | TGTGCCACAAGGGAGGAAGGCACAGATACGCAGTATTTT
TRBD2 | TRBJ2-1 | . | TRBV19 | CASSWSGLAGAVNNEQFF | TGTGCCAGTAGTTGGTCGGGACTAGCGGGGGCGGTTAACAATGAGCAGTTCTTC
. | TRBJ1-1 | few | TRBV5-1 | CASSLYRAVNTEAFF | TGCGCCAGCAGCTTATACAGGGCCGTCAACACTGAAGCTTTCTTT
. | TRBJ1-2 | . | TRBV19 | CASSIGTTGVYGYTF | TGTGCCAGTAGTATAGGCACGACAGGAGTCTATGGCTACACCTTC
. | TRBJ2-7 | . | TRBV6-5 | CASSYSGPGSYEQYF | TGTGCCAGCAGTTACTCCGGGCCAGGGTCCTACGAGCAGTACTTC
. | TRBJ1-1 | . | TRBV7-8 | CASRRFPNTEAFF | TGTGCCAGCAGGAGGTTTCCGAACACTGAAGCTTTCTTT